A selection of T cell receptor beta chains follows, all from one sample in a study of CD8+ T cells in alopecia areata. Measured with immunoSEQ multiplex PCR; TCRdb has only the in-frame clones, and not every one. The table includes about 180,000 clones, around 49% detected once. The specimen was CD8+ T cells sorted from blood, collected around week 54, from a patient treated with tofacitinib. These receptor sequences come from a human donor with alopecia areata. CDR3s include the opening cysteine and the closing phenylalanine or tryptophan. Each record gives: J gene, V gene, clone size, CDR3 protein. Where a row states a size, it is once, few, many or the class of an expanded clone; other rows omit it.

TRBJ2-1,TRBV2,-,CASSPDFNEQFF
TRBJ2-5,TRBV7-6,-,CASRRLAGRRQETQYF
TRBJ2-1,TRBV5-1,few,CASSLSEGTHNEQFF
TRBJ1-5,TRBV30,-,CAWGTADSNQPQHF
TRBJ2-2,TRBV6-5,few,CASAKNTGELFF
TRBJ2-5,TRBV7-9,-,CASSPQVQETQYF
TRBJ1-4,TRBV25-1,-,CATTGGDEKLFF
TRBJ2-3,TRBV6-6,-,CASSYSAGGGTDTQYF
TRBJ1-1,TRBV6-1,few,CASSARVGQRNTEAFF
TRBJ2-1,TRBV13,-,CASSSDRDNEQFF
TRBJ2-5,TRBV5-1,-,CASSLGVQETQYF
TRBJ2-5,TRBV11-2,few,CASSEEGLVEAQYF
TRBJ2-1,TRBV7-6,-,CASSPYSRGFNEQFF
TRBJ2-3,TRBV2,many,CASSGVEASTDTQYF
TRBJ2-1,TRBV4-1,-,CASSQVDGYNEQFF
TRBJ2-5,TRBV4-1,-,CASSQEDRGLGETQYF
TRBJ2-7,TRBV9,once,CASSVDEGYEQYF
TRBJ2-7,TRBV30,-,CAWSVGGDSNEQYF
TRBJ2-1,TRBV4-3,-,CASSQLTGGVNEQFF
TRBJ2-1,TRBV7-8,few,CASSLSAGSYNEQFF
TRBJ1-2,TRBV30,few,CAWSHRLEYGYTF
TRBJ2-2,TRBV19,-,CASNVRGSTGELFF
TRBJ1-4,TRBV7-9,-,CASSYWVGADEKLFF
TRBJ1-1,TRBV7-9,-,CASSLGGGTEAFF
TRBJ1-2,TRBV30,once,CAWTVANYGYTF
TRBJ1-1,TRBV9,-,CASSPGDRASLFTEAFF
TRBJ2-7,TRBV30,-,CAWRDSITGTGYEQYF
TRBJ2-3,TRBV15,few,CATSRGGQGSDTQYF
TRBJ2-3,TRBV4-1,few,CASSQVIDTQYF
TRBJ2-7,TRBV6-6,many,CASSEFYEQYF
TRBJ2-3,TRBV2,few,CASSWDSTDTQYF
TRBJ1-1,TRBV30,few,CAWSILGPGNTEAFF
TRBJ2-5,TRBV10-2,many,CASSEDQETQYF
TRBJ2-3,TRBV4-1,-,CASSQGRTTDTQYF
TRBJ1-1,TRBV30,-,CAWRRGDNTEAFF
TRBJ2-1,TRBV4-3,-,CASSQDSGGEQFF
TRBJ1-2,TRBV7-9,-,CASSLPGGGGYTF
TRBJ2-4,TRBV7-9,few,CASSPRDRAKNIQYF
TRBJ1-4,TRBV15,-,CATSRDRATNEKLFF
TRBJ2-7,TRBV30,-,CAWRAGGDGEQYF
TRBJ2-2,TRBV9,-,CASSVEGLGTGELFF
TRBJ2-5,TRBV5-1,few,CASRPIRDRAETQYF
TRBJ1-4,TRBV4-1,few,CASSPYRQKPAGEKLFF
TRBJ2-5,TRBV29-1,-,CSVADGQETQYF
TRBJ1-1,TRBV2,few,CASFLLLNTEAFF
TRBJ2-3,TRBV7-8,-,CASSSQGVGVDTQYF
TRBJ2-3,TRBV18,-,CASSSDADTQYF
TRBJ1-6,TRBV4-3,few,CASSRDSYNSPLHF
TRBJ1-6,TRBV2,once,CASRASAGTVNSPLHF